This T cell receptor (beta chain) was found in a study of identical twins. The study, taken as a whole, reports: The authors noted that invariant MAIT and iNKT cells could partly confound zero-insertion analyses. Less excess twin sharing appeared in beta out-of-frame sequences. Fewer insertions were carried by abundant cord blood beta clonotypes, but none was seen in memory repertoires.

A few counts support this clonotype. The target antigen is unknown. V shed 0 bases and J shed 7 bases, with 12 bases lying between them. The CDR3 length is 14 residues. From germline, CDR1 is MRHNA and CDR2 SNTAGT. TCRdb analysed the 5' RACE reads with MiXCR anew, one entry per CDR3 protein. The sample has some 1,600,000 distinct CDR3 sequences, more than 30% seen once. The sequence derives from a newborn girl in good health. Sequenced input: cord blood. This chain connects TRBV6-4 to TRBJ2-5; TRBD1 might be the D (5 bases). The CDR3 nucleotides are TGTGCCAGCAGTGACTCTATAGGACATAGGACCCAGTACTTC. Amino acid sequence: CASSDSIGHRTQYF.